The rows below give T cell receptor beta chains drawn from one sample of a study of blood T cell repertoires in COVID-19. Some clones are missing from TCRdb's copy, which holds only in-frame ones; the method was immunoSEQ multiplex PCR. This repertoire shows about 110,000 clones, 88% found once; its top ten account for roughly 2.5%. The sequenced material came from peripheral blood. These receptor sequences come from a human donor in a cohort sampled during active COVID-19. CDR3s include the opening cysteine and the closing phenylalanine or tryptophan. D genes are given only for firm matches. Clone size is not always given. Where it is, it says once, few, many or a class for expanded clones.

TRBV19,TRBJ1-6,-,-,TGTGCCAGTAGTATCCAGGCCTATAATTCACCCCTCCACTTT,CASSIQAYNSPLHF
TRBV19,TRBJ2-1,few,-,TGTGCCAGTAATTTAGGACACCCGAACAATGAGCAGTTCTTC,CASNLGHPNNEQFF
TRBV6-1,TRBJ2-5,-,TRBD2,TGTGCCAGCAGTGGGGCTCCGAATCGGCCTAGCGGGCGTAGGGGAGAGACCCAGTACTTC,CASSGAPNRPSGRRGETQYF
TRBV5-1,TRBJ1-3,-,TRBD1,TGCGCCAGCAGCTTGGGCCAGGGGGCGACGGGAAACACCATATATTTT,CASSLGQGATGNTIYF
TRBV4-1,TRBJ2-1,-,-,TGCGCCAGCAGCCAAGACGTAGTAGCGGCTTCCTACAATGAGCAGTTCTTC,CASSQDVVAASYNEQFF
TRBV7-9,TRBJ1-5,-,TRBD1,TGTGCCAGCAGCTTAGGGGGGGGACAGGTCAATCAGCCCCAGCATTTT,CASSLGGGQVNQPQHF
TRBV11-2,TRBJ1-6,-,TRBD1,TGTGCCAGCAGCCCCCGGGACAGGGGCTATAATTCACCCCTCCACTTT,CASSPRDRGYNSPLHF
TRBV5-4,TRBJ1-2,once,-,TGTGCCAGCAGCCACTCGGGAGAGAACTATGGCTACACCTTC,CASSHSGENYGYTF
TRBV27,TRBJ1-4,-,TRBD1,TGTGCCAGCAGTTTATTGGGGCCCGGCAGGGGGGAACTGTTTTTT,CASSLLGPGRGELFF
TRBV7-2,TRBJ2-5,-,TRBD2,TGTGCCAGCAGCGCGTTAGCGGGGGGGCTTGGGCAAGAGACCCAGTACTTC,CASSALAGGLGQETQYF
TRBV29-1,TRBJ2-7,-,-,TGCAGCGGGGTCCGGGACAACTCCTACGAGCAGTACTTC,CSGVRDNSYEQYF
TRBV6-5,TRBJ1-6,-,-,TGTGCCAGCAGTTACCGGGTGACCCCTTATAATTCACCCCTCCACTTT,CASSYRVTPYNSPLHF
TRBV28,TRBJ1-6,-,TRBD1,TGTGCCAGCAGTTTGGGACAGGCCAATTCACCCCTCCACTTT,CASSLGQANSPLHF
TRBV3-1/TRBV3-2,TRBJ2-7,-,TRBD2,TGTGCCAGCAGCTTACGGACTAGCAACTACGAGCAGTACTTC,CASSLRTSNYEQYF
TRBV2,TRBJ1-2,-,-,TGTGCCAGCAAGTCTACAGGCGGAACTGGGGGCTACACCTTC,CASKSTGGTGGYTF
TRBV7-9,TRBJ1-4,-,TRBD1,TGTGCCAGCAGCTCCGTGGCCGGGACAGGGGGCTCTAATGAAAAACTGTTTTTT,CASSSVAGTGGSNEKLFF
TRBV7-9,TRBJ1-1,few,TRBD1,TGTGCCAGCAGCCCCGACAGGGCGCCGAACACTGAAGCTTTCTTT,CASSPDRAPNTEAFF
TRBV19,TRBJ2-1,-,TRBD1,TGTGCCAGTTTGAAGACAGGGTACTCCTACAATGAGCAGTTCTTC,CASLKTGYSYNEQFF
TRBV2,TRBJ1-4,-,-,TGTGCCAGCAGTGCCTTCTACCCGGGGTTTAATGAAAAACTGTTTTTT,CASSAFYPGFNEKLFF
TRBV14,TRBJ1-2,once,-,TGTGCCAGCAGCCAAGATAACAGCCCAAACTATGGCTACACCTTC,CASSQDNSPNYGYTF
TRBV10-3,TRBJ2-1,-,-,TGTGCCATCAGTGAGGGGCAGGTATACAATGAGCAGTTCTTC,CAISEGQVYNEQFF
TRBV28,TRBJ1-1,-,TRBD1,TGTGCCAGCAGGCCCAGGACAGGGTTGGGCACTGAAGCTTTCTTT,CASRPRTGLGTEAFF
TRBV7-8,TRBJ1-1,-,-,TGTGCCAGCAGCCGCCGGGTGGACACTGAAGCTTTCTTT,CASSRRVDTEAFF
TRBV7-9,TRBJ2-1,-,TRBD2,TGTGCCAGCATGGCCCTAGCGGGAGCCGAGCAGTTCTTC,CASMALAGAEQFF
TRBV4-2,TRBJ2-1,-,TRBD1,TGTGCCAGCAGCCCACAGGGGGTGTCCTACAATGAGCAGTTCTTC,CASSPQGVSYNEQFF
TRBV5-1,TRBJ1-4,-,-,TGCGCCAGCAGCCCACAGAAAGGGGGTTTCCAAACGGAAAAACTGTTTTTT,CASSPQKGGFQTEKLFF
TRBV6-5,TRBJ1-6,-,TRBD1,TGTGCCAGCAGGGTCGGGACAGGGGTATCACCCCTCCACTTT,CASRVGTGVSPLHF
TRBV24-1,TRBJ1-2,-,TRBD1,TGTGCCACCAGTGACCGACGACAGGGCCTGGGAGGCTACACCTTC,CATSDRRQGLGGYTF
TRBV5-1,TRBJ2-5,-,-,TGCGCCAGCAGACTAGCTGGGACAGAGACCCAGTACTTC,CASRLAGTETQYF
TRBV6-5,TRBJ2-1,-,TRBD2,TGTGCCATCCCGACTAGCGGGGGGCCCTACAATGAGCAGTTCTTC,CAIPTSGGPYNEQFF
TRBV19,TRBJ2-7,-,-,TGTGCCAGTAGTATAACGGTTGGCGCGGAGGGGTTGGGGTCCTACGAGCAGTACTTC,CASSITVGAEGLGSYEQYF
TRBV6-1,TRBJ2-1,-,-,TGTGCCAGCAGTGAAGAGGGGGGGCCAGGCAATGAGCAGTTCTTC,CASSEEGGPGNEQFF
TRBV7-8,TRBJ1-5,-,-,TGTGCCAGCAGCCTCCGAGAGGGCGGCGGCAATCAGCCCCAGCATTTT,CASSLREGGGNQPQHF
TRBV12-3/TRBV12-4,TRBJ1-2,-,-,TGTGCCAGCAGTTTGGGGGCCGTCGGCTACACCTTC,CASSLGAVGYTF
TRBV24-1,TRBJ2-3,-,TRBD2,TGTGCCACCAGTGGGCGGGGGTCTTTTGGATATGATACGCAGTATTTT,CATSGRGSFGYDTQYF
TRBV10-2,TRBJ1-1,-,-,TGCGCCAGCACCGTAGATCTATACACTGAAGCTTTCTTT,CASTVDLYTEAFF
TRBV6-5,TRBJ2-7,-,TRBD1,TGTGCCAGCAGGGCGGACAGGGGGCCTTACTACGAGCAGTACTTC,CASRADRGPYYEQYF
TRBV29-1,TRBJ2-7,-,TRBD1,TGCAGCGTCCGGGACAGGGATGCCTACGAGCAGTACTTC,CSVRDRDAYEQYF
TRBV12-5,TRBJ2-1,few,TRBD2,TGTGCTAGTGGTTTGGGTTTCGGCGGGAGAACTTCCAATGAGCAGTTCTTC,CASGLGFGGRTSNEQFF
TRBV25-1,TRBJ2-1,-,TRBD2,TGTGCCAGCAGTGGTTGGACTAGCGGGAGTTACAATGAGCAGTTCTTC,CASSGWTSGSYNEQFF
TRBV7-9,TRBJ2-5,-,TRBD2,TGTGCCAGCAGCTTACATAGCGGGGGTTTACAAGAGACCCAGTACTTC,CASSLHSGGLQETQYF
TRBV5-1,TRBJ1-1,-,-,TGCGCCAGCAGCGGGAGGATGAACACTGAAGCTTTCTTT,CASSGRMNTEAFF
TRBV27,TRBJ2-1,-,TRBD1,TGTGCCAGCAGTCCCTCCCCGGGACAGGGCCTCGCGCCCCGTTACAATGAGCAGTTCTTC,CASSPSPGQGLAPRYNEQFF
TRBV5-1,TRBJ2-5,-,-,TGCGCCAGCAGGGACTCAAAAGAGACCCAGTACTTC,CASRDSKETQYF
TRBV2,TRBJ1-2,-,-,TGTGCCAGCAGAGTACAGGGAATCGATGGCTACACCTTC,CASRVQGIDGYTF
TRBV6-6,TRBJ1-1,once,-,TGTGCCAGCAGTCACATATCGCAGGGGCTTAAGACTGAAGCTTTCTTT,CASSHISQGLKTEAFF
TRBV7-2,TRBJ1-6,-,TRBD1,TGTGCCAGCAGCCAGACAGGGTCCCTCTATAATTCACCCCTCCACTTT,CASSQTGSLYNSPLHF